This record looks at one TCR beta chain sequence and its context. The sample comes from a study of T cells after somatic rescue of genetic block. Repertoires were generated with immunoSEQ multiplex PCR, while TCRdb's copy carries only in-frame clones and drops some. Among under 150,000 clones listed, about 90% were seen once. The CDR3 is made up of 14 amino acids. V was shortened by 1 base and J by 1 base, with 7 bases between the two germline ends. Looked up from germline, CDR1 is KGHSH and CDR2 is LQKENI. The TCR was taken from a woman between 18 and 30 years old. Sequencing was performed on peripheral blood mononuclear cells (PBMCs). J is TRBJ1-1 and V is TRBV18, with D uncertain. The CDR3 DNA is TGTGCCAGCTCACCACGTGATGGGAACACTGAAGCTTTCTTT. Its translation is CASSPRDGNTEAFF.